The entry below gives a single TCR beta chain sequence along with its context. Antigen unknown. This specimen belongs to a study of cytomegalovirus exposure and HLA in healthy donors. In the PCR, 60 Vbeta and 13 Jbeta primers were used. TCRdb's copy holds only in-frame clones and misses some; the assay was immunoSEQ multiplex PCR. The sample has some 170,000 clones; 75% to 85% are singletons. Study-wide results and caveats: Cytomegalovirus association was assigned to 150 to 200 TCR beta chains.

V lost 3 bases and J 3 bases, leaving 11 bases between the germline ends. Germline CDR1 is MDHEN and CDR2 is SYDVKM. CDR3 length equals 14 residues. This TCR came from a woman between 50 and 59 years old in good health and CMV-seronegative. Sample: PBMCs. The J gene is TRBJ1-1, the V gene TRBV28; a weak D match, TRBD1 (6 bases). CDR3 in DNA: TGTGCCAGCAGTTTCATAGGGGGAGACACTGAAGCTTTCTTT. Amino acid sequence: CASSFIGGDTEAFF. Filled out from reference TRBV28 and TRBJ1-1, the complete variable domain reads DVKVTQSSRYLVKRTGEKVFLECVQDMDHENMFWYRQDPGLGLRLIYFSYDVKMKEKGDIPEGYSVSREKKERFSLILESASTNQTSMYLCASSFIGGDTEAFFGQGTRLTVV.